This TCR beta chain was sequenced for a study of blood T cells in healthy people across ages. Regarding the study as a whole: A roughly linear fall in TCR beta diversity per million T cells was seen with increasing age.

Concerning this clonotype itself: The antigen is unknown.

Donation came from healthy Caucasian individuals in Russia who were aged about 6 to 100. With each sample, at least 5 micrograms of total RNA were extracted. The CDR3 sequence is 14 residues long. Germline CDR1 reads MNHEY; CDR2 reads SVGEGT. V was pared by 6 bases and J by 4 bases, with 15 bases between. Using a J-beta primer mix together with a sample-barcoded 5' primer, a second PCR was run for roughly 7 to 11 cycles. TCRdb analysed the 5' RACE reads with MiXCR anew, one entry per CDR3 protein. The sample contains about 1.8 million distinct CDR3 sequences, just under 50% of which appear only once. The chain is built from TRBV6-2 or TRBV6-3 and TRBJ1-2; D may be TRBD1 (6 bases). Sequencing was carried out using blood. The sequence came from a woman aged 40 to 50 in good health. The CDR3 here is CASSAAGQPYGYTF. In nucleotides, the CDR3 is TGTGCCAGCAGCGCCGCAGGACAGCCCTATGGCTACACCTTC.